This is a list of T cell receptor beta chains from one sample in a study of cytomegalovirus exposure and HLA in healthy donors. Clones were read by immunoSEQ multiplex PCR, and TCRdb kept only the in-frame ones, dropping some. This sample has 160,000 or so clones; approximately 74% occur once, and the top ten carry over 2.5%. Sequenced sample: PBMCs. The receptors originated from a woman aged 25 to 39 in good health and CMV-seronegative. Both conserved end residues are part of each CDR3. The D gene is left open where the match is weak. The listing skips clone size in some rows; elsewhere it reads once, few, many or a size class.

V gene,D gene,J gene,CDR3 length,clone size,CDR3 protein,CDR3 DNA
TRBV7-9,TRBD2,TRBJ2-1,18,once,CASSPSYPRGGAVNEQFF,TGTGCCAGCAGCCCGTCCTACCCACGGGGGGGCGCTGTCAATGAGCAGTTCTTC
TRBV5-1,NA,TRBJ2-5,13,NA,CASSRTDGETQYF,TGCGCCAGCAGTAGGACAGATGGGGAGACCCAGTACTTC
TRBV6-1,NA,TRBJ2-1,12,few,CASSVNLEKQFF,TGTGCCAGCAGTGTCAACCTAGAGAAGCAGTTCTTC
TRBV19,TRBD1,TRBJ1-2,14,NA,CASGWTGSAYGYTF,TGTGCCAGTGGTTGGACAGGGAGCGCCTATGGCTACACCTTC
TRBV27,NA,TRBJ1-5,13,NA,CASSFGTNQPQHF,TGTGCCAGCAGTTTTGGGACAAACCAGCCCCAGCATTTT
TRBV9,NA,TRBJ2-2,15,NA,CASSVDNGNTGELFF,TGTGCCAGCAGCGTAGATAACGGGAACACCGGGGAGCTGTTTTTT
TRBV7-2,TRBD2,TRBJ2-3,16,NA,CASSPRTSVGADTQYF,TGTGCCAGCAGCCCAAGGACTAGCGTTGGTGCAGATACGCAGTATTTT
TRBV15,TRBD1,TRBJ1-1,14,NA,CATSRADRVGEAFF,TGTGCCACCAGCAGAGCGGACAGGGTGGGGGAAGCTTTCTTT
TRBV29-1,TRBD1,TRBJ1-1,15,NA,CSVAGQGERLPEAFF,TGCAGCGTTGCTGGACAGGGGGAAAGATTACCTGAAGCTTTCTTT
TRBV30,NA,TRBJ1-5,17,once,CAWSSDRTENSNQPQHF,TGTGCCTGGAGCTCCGACCGGACAGAAAATAGCAATCAGCCCCAGCATTTT
TRBV7-2,NA,TRBJ2-7,14,NA,CASSLGMGPHEQYF,TGTGCCAGCAGCTTAGGGATGGGCCCCCACGAGCAGTACTTC
TRBV18,NA,TRBJ2-1,13,NA,CASSPIQGSEQFF,TGTGCCAGCTCACCAATCCAGGGTAGTGAGCAGTTCTTC
TRBV28,NA,TRBJ1-2,15,NA,CASSLWVWTVNGYTF,TGTGCCAGCAGTTTATGGGTTTGGACAGTTAATGGCTACACCTTC
TRBV2,TRBD1,TRBJ1-1,13,NA,CASGGTEPGRAFF,TGTGCCAGCGGAGGGACAGAGCCGGGACGAGCTTTCTTT
TRBV28,NA,TRBJ1-2,14,NA,CASSLGARGYGYTF,TGTGCCAGCAGTTTAGGAGCCCGAGGCTATGGCTACACCTTC
TRBV2,NA,TRBJ1-5,12,few,CASRDTNDPQHF,TGTGCCAGCCGGGACACTAACGATCCCCAGCATTTT
TRBV5-1,NA,TRBJ1-6,15,NA,CASSFEGADNSPLHF,TGCGCCAGCAGCTTCGAGGGCGCGGATAATTCACCCCTCCACTTT
TRBV5-1,TRBD1,TRBJ2-7,15,NA,CASSLDWTGTYEQYF,TGCGCCAGCAGCTTGGATTGGACAGGGACCTACGAGCAGTACTTC